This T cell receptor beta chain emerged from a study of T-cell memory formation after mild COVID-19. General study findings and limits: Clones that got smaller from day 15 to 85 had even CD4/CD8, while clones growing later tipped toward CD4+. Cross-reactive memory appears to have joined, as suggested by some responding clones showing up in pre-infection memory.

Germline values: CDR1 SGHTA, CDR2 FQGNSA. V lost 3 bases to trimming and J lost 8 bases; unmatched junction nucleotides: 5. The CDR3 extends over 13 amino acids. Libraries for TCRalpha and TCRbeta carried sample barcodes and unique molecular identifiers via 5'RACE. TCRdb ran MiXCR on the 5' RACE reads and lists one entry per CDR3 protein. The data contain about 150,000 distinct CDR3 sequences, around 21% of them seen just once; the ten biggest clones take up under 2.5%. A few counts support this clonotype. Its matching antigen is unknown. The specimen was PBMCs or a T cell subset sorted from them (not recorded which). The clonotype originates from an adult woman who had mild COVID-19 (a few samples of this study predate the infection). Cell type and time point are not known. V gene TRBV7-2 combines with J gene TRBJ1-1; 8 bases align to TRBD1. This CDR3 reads CASSFIRTGEAFF. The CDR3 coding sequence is TGTGCCAGCAGCTTTATCAGGACAGGGGAAGCTTTCTTT.